A selection of T cell receptor beta chains follows, all from one sample in a study of T cell responses to AZD1222 COVID-19 vaccine. Only in-frame clones appear in the TCRdb table, and some are missing; sequencing was by immunoSEQ multiplex PCR. The table lists more than 65,000 clones, around 85% of them singletons. The material was peripheral blood, obtained on day 0 of AZD1222 vaccination. The origin of the receptors is an adult in good health. The CDR3 runs from the conserved cysteine through the conserved F or W. D genes are given only for firm matches. Clone size is given for some rows only: seen once, a few or many times, or a class if the clone is expanded.

TRBJ2-5,TRBV7-6,-,-,TGTGCCAGCAGCTTAGCGGGACCGGAAGAGACCCAGTACTTC,CASSLAGPEETQYF
TRBJ2-3,TRBV6-5,-,-,TGTGCCAGCAGTTCCAGGGGAAGTAGCACAGATACGCAGTATTTT,CASSSRGSSTDTQYF
TRBJ1-5,TRBV11-2,-,-,TGTGCCAGCAGCTTATCGGGGGGCGAGAATCAGCCCCAGCATTTT,CASSLSGGENQPQHF
TRBJ2-7,TRBV19,TRBD1,-,TGTGCCAGTAGTATAGAGGCCGGACAGGGCTACGAGCAGTACTTC,CASSIEAGQGYEQYF
TRBJ1-2,TRBV5-1,-,few,TGCGCCAGCAGCTTGGATCCGGGAACTAACTATGGCTACACCTTC,CASSLDPGTNYGYTF
TRBJ1-3,TRBV6-6,-,-,TGTGCCAGCAGTTCACGACAGGACTCTGGAAACACCATATATTTT,CASSSRQDSGNTIYF
TRBJ1-5,TRBV19,-,-,TGTGCCAGTAGTCCCGACAGGCCGAATCAGCCCCAGCATTTT,CASSPDRPNQPQHF
TRBJ2-2,TRBV5-1,-,-,TGCGCCAGCAGCAGGACCGGGACCACCGGGGAGCTGTTTTTT,CASSRTGTTGELFF
TRBJ1-2,TRBV6-5,-,-,TGTGCCAGCAGCCATACGTCGGCGAACTATGGCTACACCTTC,CASSHTSANYGYTF
TRBJ1-4,TRBV28,-,-,TGTGCCAGCAGTTTCGGCGGGGTAATGAAAAGACTGTTTTTT,CASSFGGVMKRLFF
TRBJ1-2,TRBV2,-,-,TGTGCCAGCAGTGAATCTGGGGCGAGCTATGGCTACACCTTC,CASSESGASYGYTF
TRBJ2-5,TRBV3-1/TRBV3-2,-,-,TGTGCCAGCAGCCAAGGGCGGGGCGCGGAGACCCAGTACTTC,CASSQGRGAETQYF
TRBJ2-1,TRBV6-4,-,-,TGTGCCAGCAGTGACTCGTCGGGGATTGAGCAGTTCTTC,CASSDSSGIEQFF
TRBJ1-1,TRBV10-3,-,-,TGTGCCATCAGTGTAGAGCCTATGAACACTGAAGCTTTCTTT,CAISVEPMNTEAFF
TRBJ1-2,TRBV5-4,TRBD1,-,TGTGCCAGCAGCTGGGCGGGACAGCCATATGGCTACACCTTC,CASSWAGQPYGYTF
TRBJ1-1,TRBV7-8,-,-,TGTGCCAGCAGCCCGGGACGCTGGGTCACTGAAGCTTTCTTT,CASSPGRWVTEAFF
TRBJ1-5,TRBV7-9,-,-,TGTGCCAGCAGCTTAGAAGGGAACAGGGAGCAGCCCCAGCATTTT,CASSLEGNREQPQHF
TRBJ2-1,TRBV7-2,-,few,TGTGCCAGCAGCTTAGCGGGAGGACCCTACAATGAGCAGTTCTTC,CASSLAGGPYNEQFF
TRBJ2-3,TRBV28,-,-,TGTGCCAGCAGTTTAGGTAGGCACCGCACAGATACGCAGTATTTT,CASSLGRHRTDTQYF
TRBJ1-3,TRBV11-1,-,-,TGTGCCAGCAGCTTCGGGGAAGCCGGAAACACCATATATTTT,CASSFGEAGNTIYF
TRBJ2-1,TRBV10-3,TRBD2,-,TGTGCCATCAGAGCTAGCGGGGGTGAAGAGCAGTTCTTC,CAIRASGGEEQFF
TRBJ1-5,TRBV27,-,-,TGTGCCAGCAGTTCCCCTGGGCAGCCCCAGCATTTT,CASSSPGQPQHF
TRBJ1-2,TRBV14,-,-,TGTGCCAGCAGCCAAGGAACAGGCTACACCTTC,CASSQGTGYTF
TRBJ1-2,TRBV19,-,once,TGTGCCAGTAGTCTTACAGGATCGGTAGGGTACACCTTC,CASSLTGSVGYTF
TRBJ2-7,TRBV5-4,TRBD1,few,TGTGCCAGCAGCAAACAAACAGGGGTCGAGCAGTACTTC,CASSKQTGVEQYF